A single sample is the source of the 28 T cell receptor beta chains below, sequenced in a study of T-cell memory formation after mild COVID-19. TCRdb reprocessed the 5' RACE reads with MiXCR, giving one entry per CDR3 protein. This table has hundreds of thousands of distinct CDR3 sequences, around 20% appearing once. The source material was PBMCs or a T cell subset sorted from them (not recorded which). The receptor set was obtained from an adult woman who had mild COVID-19 (a few samples of this study predate the infection). Cell type and time point are not known.

This chain links TRBV3-1 with TRBJ2-1, with 11 bases matching TRBD1. The germline V gene encodes CDR1 LGHDT and CDR2 YNNKEL (reference sequence). This CDR3 has 15 residues. The ends lost 4 bases at V and 6 bases at J; junction bases unmatched: 5. Here the CDR3 reads CASSPWTGGGNEQFF. CDR3 nucleotides: TGTGCCAGCAGCCCCTGGACAGGGGGCGGCAATGAGCAGTTCTTC.

This clonotype appeared a few times. This sequence joins TRBV5-6 and TRBJ2-5; D is uncertain. The CDR3 contains 14 residues. In germline, CDR1 is SGHDT, CDR2 YYEEEE. V was clipped by 2 bases and J by 0 bases, with 8 bases between them. The CDR3 sequence is CASSFSSHQETQYF. The CDR3 coding sequence is TGTGCCAGCAGCTTCTCCAGTCACCAAGAGACCCAGTACTTC.

The table lists this clonotype with a few counts. The chain carries TRBV18 and TRBJ1-2; D is perhaps TRBD1 (5 bases). V lost 1 base, J lost 8 bases, and 14 bases lay in between. The V gene's germline CDR1 is KGHSH and CDR2 LQKENI. The CDR3 covers 14 residues. CDR3 sequence reads: CASSPREGAGGYTF. The CDR3 region has the DNA TGTGCCAGCTCACCACGGGAAGGGGCAGGAGGCTACACCTTC. The full variable domain, rest sourced from reference TRBV18 and TRBJ1-2, is NAGVMQNPRHLVRRRGQEARLRCSPMKGHSHVYWYRQLPEEGLKFMVYLQKENIIDESGMPKERFSAEFPKEGPSILRIQQVVRGDSAAYFCASSPREGAGGYTFGSGTRLTVV.

The chain carries TRBV7-2 and TRBJ2-7; the D is unclear. The CDR3 is 14 residues long. The germline gives CDR1 SGHTA, CDR2 FQGNSA. V lost 6 bases to trimming and J lost 2 bases, with 14 bases between them. The DNA for the CDR3 is TGTGCCAGCAGTTTTAATTGGGCTACCTACGAGCAGTACTTC. Amino acids: CASSFNWATYEQYF. The complete variable domain, with remaining parts taken from reference TRBV7-2 and TRBJ2-7, reads GAGVSQSPSNKVTEKGKDVELRCDPISGHTALYWYRQSLGQGLEFLIYFQGNSAPDKSGLPSDRFSAERTGGSVSTLTIQRTQQEDSAVYLCASSFNWATYEQYFGPGTRLTVT.

This clonotype was recorded a few times. This chain joins TRBV4-1 and TRBJ2-3; TRBD2 matches at 12 bases. The V gene's germline CDR1 is MGHRA and CDR2 YSYEKL. The trim removed 4 bases at V and 6 bases at J, leaving 14 bases unmatched. The CDR3 extends over 18 amino acids. In DNA form, the CDR3 reads TGCGCCAGCAGCCCCGATTTCTCGGCTAGCGGGGGGGTGGATACGCAGTATTTT. Protein product: CASSPDFSASGGVDTQYF.

The chain has TRBV6-2 or TRBV6-3 and TRBJ2-3; D call uncertain. Germline-derived CDR1 and CDR2 are MNHEY and SVGEGT. CDR3 length equals 13 residues. The V end was cut by 8 bases, the J end by 4 bases, with 13 bases between. The CDR3 protein is CASDLVGSDTQYF. Written as DNA, the CDR3 is TGTGCCAGCGATCTGGTCGGTTCAGATACGCAGTATTTT.

The chain joins TRBV2 to TRBJ2-1; TRBD2 matches at 11 bases. The CDR3 is 14 residues long. V lost 6 bases, J lost 5 bases, and 3 bases stayed unmatched. Germline V gives CDR1 SNHLY, CDR2 FYNNEI. The CDR3: CASRLTSGDNEQFF. In DNA form, the CDR3 reads TGTGCCAGCAGATTGACTAGCGGGGACAATGAGCAGTTCTTC.

The rearrangement links TRBV7-2 to TRBJ1-4, with TRBD1 matching 9 bases. The CDR3 loop spans 15 amino acids. V trimming: 5 bases; J trimming: 5 bases; junction bases outside the gene matches: 6. Germline V gene data show CDR1 as SGHTA and CDR2 as FQGNSA. The CDR3 spells CASSTGQGRNEKLFF. CDR3 bases: TGTGCCAGCAGCACGGGACAGGGAAGAAATGAAAAACTGTTTTTT. Full variable domain (remainder filled in from reference TRBV7-2 and TRBJ1-4): GAGVSQSPSNKVTEKGKDVELRCDPISGHTALYWYRQSLGQGLEFLIYFQGNSAPDKSGLPSDRFSAERTGGSVSTLTIQRTQQEDSAVYLCASSTGQGRNEKLFFGSGTQLSVL.

In DNA form, the CDR3 reads TGTGCCAGCAGGCGCCACGGTTCCTACTACGAGCAGTACTTC. It specifies CASRRHGSYYEQYF. The chain joins TRBV7-2 to TRBJ2-7; D is uncertain. This CDR3 comprises 14 residues. Germline assignment: CDR1 SGHTA and CDR2 FQGNSA. The V and J ends lost 6 bases and 3 bases respectively, with 15 bases between them.

Many counts were recorded for this clonotype. The V and J genes are TRBV11-2 and TRBJ2-3, with 15 bases identical to TRBD2. From germline, CDR1 is SGHAT and CDR2 FQNNGV. Germline trimming cut 2 bases from V and 5 bases from J; bases unmatched to any gene: 11. This CDR3 has 19 amino acids. CDR3 in DNA: TGTGCCAGCAGCTTAACCCGGACTAGCGGGGGGGCAGGAGGAGATACGCAGTATTTT. This codes for CASSLTRTSGGAGGDTQYF.

This clonotype was seen a few times. The V and J genes are TRBV13 and TRBJ2-3, with TRBD2 matching over 13 bases. The CDR3 is 18 residues long. CDR1 and CDR2 (germline): PRHDT, FYEKMQ (reference sequence). V was clipped by 5 bases and J by 0 bases; unmatched bases: 8. The CDR3 sequence is CASSHTSGGAWSTDTQYF. The CDR3 DNA sequence: TGTGCCAGCAGCCATACTAGCGGGGGGGCCTGGAGCACAGATACGCAGTATTTT. The full variable domain, its missing parts supplied by reference TRBV13 and TRBJ2-3, is AAGVIQSPRHLIKEKRETATLKCYPIPRHDTVYWYQQGPGQDPQFLISFYEKMQSDKGSIPDRFSAQQFSDYHSELNMSSLELGDSALYFCASSHTSGGAWSTDTQYFGPGTRLTVL.

V is TRBV5-4 and J is TRBJ2-5, with 7 bases identical to TRBD2. The CDR3 is made up of 15 amino acids. Trimming cost V 5 bases and J 5 bases; bases outside gene matches: 12. Germline CDR1 SGHNT, CDR2 YYREEE (reference sequence). CDR3 DNA sequence: TGTGCCAGCAGTCCAACGACGGCCGGGGGGGAGACCCAGTACTTC. Protein sequence: CASSPTTAGGETQYF.

The V gene is TRBV7-2, the J gene TRBJ1-2; a weak D match, TRBD1 (5 bases). V was pared by 4 bases and J by 8 bases, with 20 bases between. The CDR3 is made up of 15 amino acids. Per germline, CDR1 SGHTA and CDR2 FQGNSA. The CDR3 sequence: CASSSPGPLRPGYTF. CDR3 nucleotides: TGTGCCAGCAGCTCGCCGGGACCGCTACGTCCCGGCTACACCTTC.

In its sample, this clonotype was seen a few times. The CDR3 reads CASSQEGIRERQFF. In DNA form, the CDR3 reads TGTGCCAGCAGCCAAGAGGGGATTCGGGAAAGGCAGTTCTTC. The V call is TRBV3-1, the J call TRBJ2-1, with D possibly matching TRBD2 (5 bases). This CDR3 region has 14 residues. The germline V gene has CDR1 LGHDT and CDR2 YNNKEL (reference sequence). The V and J ends lost 0 bases and 12 bases respectively, with 15 bases between them.

The gene calls are TRBV5-4 and TRBJ2-3; no reliable D call. The germline V and J ends were trimmed by 9 bases and 0 bases, with 20 bases remaining between them. Germline V CDR1 and CDR2: SGHNT, YYREEE (reference sequence). The CDR3 has 16 amino acids. The CDR3 DNA sequence: TGTGCCACCTACCGAGCCAGCTTTTATAGCACAGATACGCAGTATTTT. Its translation is CATYRASFYSTDTQYF.

The genes are TRBV11-2 and TRBJ2-7, with D perhaps matching TRBD1 or TRBD2 (5 bases each). CDR3 size: 13 residues. V was shortened by 5 bases and J by 11 bases, with 19 bases between the two germline ends. CDR1 SGHAT and CDR2 FQNNGV come from the germline V gene. The CDR3 loop reads CASSPGAFWEKYF. CDR3 DNA sequence: TGTGCCAGCAGCCCCGGGGCGTTCTGGGAGAAGTACTTC.

The chain joins TRBV19 to TRBJ2-3, with 14 nucleotides matching TRBD2. Germline CDR1 LNHDA, CDR2 SQIVND (reference sequence). The CDR3 sequence is 15 residues long. V shed 6 bases and J 5 bases; nucleotides not matched to a gene: 4. DNA for the CDR3: TGTGCCAGTAGGGGACTAGCGGGAGAGGGAGATACGCAGTATTTT. It specifies CASRGLAGEGDTQYF.

This clonotype has a count of ten or more. The J gene is TRBJ2-7, the V gene TRBV11-3; D gene uncertain. V was trimmed by 5 bases and J by 0 bases, leaving 8 bases between them. Germline assignment: CDR1 SGHNT and CDR2 YENEEA. CDR3 length: 13 residues. CDR3 sequence: CASSIELSYEQYF. Here the CDR3 DNA reads TGTGCCAGCAGCATTGAACTCTCCTACGAGCAGTACTTC.

This chain links TRBV7-9 with TRBJ1-4, with D perhaps TRBD1 (6 bases). The germline CDR1 and CDR2 sequences are SEHNR and FQNEAQ (reference sequence). Trimming took 3 bases from V and 8 from J, leaving 16 bases between them. The CDR3 is 15 amino acids. CDR3 in amino acids: CASSFGDTDREKLFF. The CDR3 DNA is TGTGCCAGCAGCTTTGGGGATACGGACAGAGAAAAACTGTTTTTT. Full variable domain (outside the CDR3, taken from reference TRBV7-9 and TRBJ1-4): DTGVSQNPRHKITKRGQNVTFRCDPISEHNRLYWYRQTLGQGPEFLTYFQNEAQLEKSRLLSDRFSAERPKGSFSTLEIQRTEQGDSAMYLCASSFGDTDREKLFFGSGTQLSVL.

This clonotype came up a few times. V gene TRBV21-1 combines with J gene TRBJ2-7; TRBD1 is taken as the D call from the table, unchecked against the DNA. TRBV21-1 is a pseudogene segment. This CDR3 has 14 residues. The chain's CDR3 is CASSLRTGRHEQYF. CDR3 sequence (DNA): TGTGCCAGCAGCCTCCGGACAGGGCGACACGAGCAGTACTTC.

A few counts support this clonotype. The chain carries TRBV29-1 and TRBJ2-5; possibly TRBD2 for D (6 bases). The CDR3 runs 12 residues. Germline loops: CDR1 SQVTM, CDR2 ANQGSEA. Trimming pared 7 bases from V and 1 base from J, leaving 10 bases between. The CDR3 is CSGTMSQETQYF. CDR3 DNA sequence: TGCAGCGGGACTATGTCCCAAGAGACCCAGTACTTC.

This chain uses TRBV6-6 with TRBJ1-1; D gene unclear. The CDR3 consists of 15 residues. Germline loops: CDR1 MNHNY, CDR2 SVGAGI (reference sequence). V was shortened by 0 bases and J by 0 bases, with 8 bases between the two germline ends. As DNA, the CDR3 is TGTGCCAGCAGTTACTCGGCAGCCTTGAACACTGAAGCTTTCTTT. The encoded protein is CASSYSAALNTEAFF.

This clonotype was seen once. One base away lies a much larger clone, so this may be a sequencing read error. The chain carries TRBV5-1 and TRBJ2-7, with 8 bases matching TRBD1. CDR1 is SGHRS and CDR2 is YFSETQ in the germline V gene. There are 14 residues in the CDR3. V was pared by 2 bases and J by 2 bases, with 3 bases of the junction left unmatched. The DNA of the CDR3 is TGCGCCAGCAGCTTCCGACAGGGGCCCTACGAGCAGTACTTC. Its translation is CASSFRQGPYEQYF. Full variable domain (remainder filled in from reference TRBV5-1 and TRBJ2-7): KAGVTQTPRYLIKTRGQQVTLSCSPISGHRSVSWYQQTPGQGLQFLFEYFSETQRNKGNFPGRFSGRQFSNSRSEMNVSTLELGDSALYLCASSFRQGPYEQYFGPGTRLTVT.

This clonotype has only a few counts. The CDR3 bases are TGCAGTGCTACTAAGACTAGCGGGGGGCTCCACGAGCAGTACTTC. Translated, it gives CSATKTSGGLHEQYF. The chain couples TRBV20-1 to TRBJ2-7; 13 nucleotides line up with TRBD2. Unmatched junction bases numbered 8, after V lost 4 bases and J lost 5 bases. This CDR3 region has 15 residues. Germline V gene data show CDR1 as DFQATT and CDR2 as SNEGSKA (reference sequence).

The genes are TRBV5-1 and TRBJ1-1, with 8 bases lining up with TRBD1. CDR1 is SGHRS, CDR2 YFSETQ, per germline. This CDR3 is 16 amino acids long. V was clipped by 2 bases and J by 1 base; unmatched bases: 7. The CDR3 DNA reads TGCGCCAGCAGCTTCTCAACCGGGACAGGGAACACTGAAGCTTTCTTT. Translating gives CASSFSTGTGNTEAFF. Complete variable domain (other parts from reference TRBV5-1 and TRBJ1-1): KAGVTQTPRYLIKTRGQQVTLSCSPISGHRSVSWYQQTPGQGLQFLFEYFSETQRNKGNFPGRFSGRQFSNSRSEMNVSTLELGDSALYLCASSFSTGTGNTEAFFGQGTRLTVV.

The CDR3, as DNA: TGCAGTGCTAGAGTTTCCGGGGCTCGCAATGAGCAGTTCTTC. Amino acids: CSARVSGARNEQFF. The chain uses TRBV20-1 and TRBJ2-1; D may be TRBD1 or TRBD2 (5 bases each). CDR1 is DFQATT, CDR2 SNEGSKA, per germline (reference sequence). CDR3 length: 14 amino acids. V lost 1 base and J lost 6, with 13 bases in between.

This clonotype has only a few counts. The gene calls are TRBV29-1 and TRBJ2-7, with 8 bases lining up with TRBD1. Germline CDR1 SQVTM, CDR2 ANQGSEA. J lost 3 bases, V lost 5 bases, and 3 bases had no gene match. The length of the CDR3 is 12 residues. The CDR3 loop reads CSVKTGGYEQYF. The CDR3 DNA reads TGCAGCGTTAAAACAGGGGGCTACGAGCAGTACTTC.

In its sample, this clonotype was seen many times. The chain couples TRBV3-1 to TRBJ2-1; no clear D gene. The germline CDR1 and CDR2 sequences are LGHDT and YNNKEL (reference sequence). The CDR3 runs 11 residues. Trimming stripped 4 bases from V and 7 bases from J, with 5 bases between. The CDR3 protein is CASSRMNEQFF. CDR3 bases: TGTGCCAGCAGCCGCATGAATGAGCAGTTCTTC.